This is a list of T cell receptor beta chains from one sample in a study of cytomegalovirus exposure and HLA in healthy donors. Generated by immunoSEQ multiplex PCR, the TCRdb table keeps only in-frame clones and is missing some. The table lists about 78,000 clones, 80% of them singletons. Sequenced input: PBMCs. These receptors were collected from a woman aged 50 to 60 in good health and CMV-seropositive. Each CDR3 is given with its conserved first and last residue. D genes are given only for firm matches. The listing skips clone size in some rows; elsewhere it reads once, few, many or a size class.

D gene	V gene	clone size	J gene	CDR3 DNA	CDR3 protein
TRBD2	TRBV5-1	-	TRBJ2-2	TGCGCCAGCAGCATCCTTGGACTAGCGGGAGGTTACACCGGGGAGCTGTTTTTT	CASSILGLAGGYTGELFF
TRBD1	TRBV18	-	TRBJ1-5	TGTGCCAGCTCAAGGGACAGGGACCAGCCCCAGCATTTT	CASSRDRDQPQHF
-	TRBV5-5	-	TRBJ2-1	TGTGCCAGCAGCTACTTCGGCGGTTACAATGAGCAGTTCTTC	CASSYFGGYNEQFF
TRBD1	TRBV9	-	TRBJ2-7	TGTGCCAGCAGCGTAGCACAGGGGAATTACGAGCAGTACTTC	CASSVAQGNYEQYF
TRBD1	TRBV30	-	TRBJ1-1	TGTGCCTGGAGTGTACGGGACAGTCAAGCTTTCTTT	CAWSVRDSQAFF
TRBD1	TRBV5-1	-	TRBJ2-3	TGCGCCAGCAGCTCCACCGGACAGGGGAAAGATACGCAGTATTTT	CASSSTGQGKDTQYF
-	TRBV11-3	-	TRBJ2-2	TGTGCCAGCAGCGTCCTGGGGAGCACCGGGGAGCTGTTTTTT	CASSVLGSTGELFF
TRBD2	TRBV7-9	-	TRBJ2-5	TGTGCCAGCAGCCCGGGGCTAGCGGAAGAGACCCAGTACTTC	CASSPGLAEETQYF
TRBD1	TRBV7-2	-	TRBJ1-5	TGTGCCAGCAGCTTAGTAGGGGGCAGCAATCAGCCCCAGCATTTT	CASSLVGGSNQPQHF
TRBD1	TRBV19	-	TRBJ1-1	TGTGCCAGTAGTGAGGGACAGATAATAATCTCCGAAGCTTTCTTT	CASSEGQIIISEAFF
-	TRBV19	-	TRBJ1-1	TGTGCCAGTGAGGGGGTAGTGGGCACTGAAGCTTTCTTT	CASEGVVGTEAFF
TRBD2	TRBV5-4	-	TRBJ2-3	TGTGCCAGCAGCTTGATCGGGACTAGCGGGAGACGAGATACGCAGTATTTT	CASSLIGTSGRRDTQYF
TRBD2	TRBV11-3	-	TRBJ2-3	TGTGCCAGCAGCTCTCCGGGACTAGCGGGAGTCCCGGCAGATACGCAGTATTTT	CASSSPGLAGVPADTQYF
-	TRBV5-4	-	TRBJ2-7	TGTGCCAGCAGCTTAAGGGGCGGTACCTACGAGCAGTACTTC	CASSLRGGTYEQYF
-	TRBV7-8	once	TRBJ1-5	TGTGCCAGCAGCTTAGGAGAGGAGGGAAACCAGCATTTT	CASSLGEEGNQHF
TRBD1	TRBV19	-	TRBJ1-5	TGTGCCAGTAGGCCGGGACAGGGTGTTAATCAGCCCCAGCATTTT	CASRPGQGVNQPQHF
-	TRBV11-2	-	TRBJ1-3	TGTGCCAGCACCCTGTCCGGGGGAAACACCATATATTTT	CASTLSGGNTIYF
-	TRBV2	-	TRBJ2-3	TGTGCCAGCCTCTGGGTGGCAGCGCCGCAGTATTTT	CASLWVAAPQYF
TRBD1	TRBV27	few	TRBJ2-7	TGTGCCAGCAGTCCCGGGACAGGCCGAAGCTCCTACGAGCAGTACTTC	CASSPGTGRSSYEQYF
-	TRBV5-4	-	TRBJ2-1	TGTGCCAGCAGCTTCAACAGGGCCATCATGAATGAGCAGTTCTTC	CASSFNRAIMNEQFF
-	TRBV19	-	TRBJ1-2	TGTGCCAGTAGTCGACATGCTAACTATGGCTACACCTTC	CASSRHANYGYTF
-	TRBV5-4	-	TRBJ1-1	TGTGCCAGCAGGGGAACTAGGGGGAATTTAGACACTGAAGCTTTCTTT	CASRGTRGNLDTEAFF
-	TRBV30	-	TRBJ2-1	TGTGCCTGGAGTGTTATGGGCAGGCTGAAAACCTACAATGAGCAGTTCTTC	CAWSVMGRLKTYNEQFF
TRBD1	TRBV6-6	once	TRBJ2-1	TGTGCCAGCAGTCCACAGGGGCTGAGCTCCTACAATGAGCAGTTCTTC	CASSPQGLSSYNEQFF
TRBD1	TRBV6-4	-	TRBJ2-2	TGTGCCAGCAGTGAAACAGGGGGCTGGGAGCTGTTTTTT	CASSETGGWELFF
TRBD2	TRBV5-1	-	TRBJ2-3	TGCGCCAGCAGTATAGCGGGGCATGGCACAGATACGCAGTATTTT	CASSIAGHGTDTQYF